This is a list of T cell receptor beta chains from one sample in a study of regulatory T cells. Generated by immunoSEQ multiplex PCR, the TCRdb table keeps only in-frame clones and is missing some. The profile shows almost 30,000 clones, around 90% of them singletons. Specimen: conventional CD4+ T cells sorted from blood. All receptors come from a person under 35 with CD3G deficiency. CDR3s include the opening cysteine and the closing phenylalanine or tryptophan. D genes are given only for firm matches. Size values are once, few and many counts, or a class for expanded clones, and some rows have none.

abundance,len,j_gene,v_gene,d_gene,CDR3aa,CDR3nt
.,13,TRBJ1-1,TRBV6-1,TRBD1,CASRDRRYAEAFF,TGTGCCAGCAGGGACAGGCGGTACGCTGAAGCTTTCTTT
once,13,TRBJ1-6,TRBV28,.,CASGVPRGSPLHF,TGTGCCAGCGGGGTACCCCGGGGTTCACCCCTCCACTTT
.,16,TRBJ2-7,TRBV5-1,.,CASSLGGWTEGYEQYF,TGCGCCAGCAGCTTGGGGGGTTGGACAGAGGGCTACGAGCAGTACTTC
.,17,TRBJ2-1,TRBV9,.,CASSGRLAGSSYNEQFF,TGTGCCAGCAGCGGGCGACTGGCGGGGAGCTCCTACAATGAGCAGTTCTTC
.,15,TRBJ2-5,TRBV11-2,.,CASSFSQGGGETQYF,TGTGCCAGCAGCTTTAGCCAGGGAGGCGGAGAGACCCAGTACTTC
.,14,TRBJ2-1,TRBV7-3,.,CASSLNPASDEQFF,TGTGCCAGCAGCTTAAACCCAGCTTCAGATGAGCAGTTCTTC
.,17,TRBJ2-6,TRBV5-1,.,CASSAPMRDSGANVLTF,TGCGCCAGCAGCGCCCCAATGCGGGACTCTGGGGCCAACGTCCTGACTTTC
.,13,TRBJ1-1,TRBV28,.,CASSSHVNTEAFF,TGTGCCAGCAGTTCCCATGTTAACACTGAAGCTTTCTTT
.,14,TRBJ1-1,TRBV6-1,.,CASSPRPKDTEAFF,TGTGCCAGCAGTCCCCGACCGAAAGACACTGAAGCTTTCTTT
.,15,TRBJ2-3,TRBV7-3,.,CASSHNGVSTDTQYF,TGTGCCAGCAGCCACAACGGAGTTTCCACAGATACGCAGTATTTT
.,15,TRBJ2-3,TRBV5-1,.,CASSLGSGSTDTQYF,TGCGCCAGCAGCTTGGGCAGCGGGAGCACAGATACGCAGTATTTT
.,14,TRBJ1-4,TRBV28,.,CASGGIRRGEKLFF,TGTGCCAGCGGGGGGATTAGGAGAGGTGAAAAACTGTTTTTT
.,15,TRBJ1-1,TRBV7-8,TRBD1,CASSLAGQIHTEAFF,TGTGCCAGCAGCTTAGCGGGACAGATCCACACTGAAGCTTTCTTT
.,15,TRBJ2-2,TRBV28,TRBD2,CASSSGLAYTGELFF,TGTGCCAGCAGTTCGGGACTAGCGTACACCGGGGAGCTGTTTTTT
few,13,TRBJ1-4,TRBV19,.,CATRALSSEKLFF,TGTGCCACCAGGGCGTTATCTTCAGAAAAACTGTTTTTT
.,17,TRBJ2-1,TRBV28,TRBD2,CASSSNSYSGRGGEQFF,TGTGCCAGCAGTTCCAACAGTTATAGCGGGAGGGGAGGTGAGCAGTTCTTC
.,14,TRBJ1-2,TRBV28,.,CASSRGATGYGYTF,TGTGCCAGCAGCAGGGGCGCGACTGGGTATGGCTACACCTTC
.,11,TRBJ1-2,TRBV6-5,.,CASSRHYGYTF,TGTGCCAGCAGTCGGCACTATGGCTACACCTTC
.,13,TRBJ2-7,TRBV5-1,.,CASSRSERGEQYF,TGCGCCAGCAGTAGAAGTGAGAGGGGCGAGCAGTACTTC
.,15,TRBJ1-3,TRBV4-1,.,CASSPDRDPRNTIYF,TGCGCCAGCAGCCCGGACCGGGACCCCCGGAACACCATATATTTT
.,14,TRBJ2-7,TRBV6-1,.,CASRQPTGTYEQYF,TGTGCCAGCAGACAACCCACCGGGACTTACGAGCAGTACTTC
.,13,TRBJ2-1,TRBV6-6,.,CASNSGGEGEQFF,TGTGCCAGCAACTCCGGGGGAGAGGGTGAGCAGTTCTTC
.,11,TRBJ2-4,TRBV6-6,.,CASSGGNIQYF,TGTGCCAGCAGTGGGGGTAACATTCAGTACTTC